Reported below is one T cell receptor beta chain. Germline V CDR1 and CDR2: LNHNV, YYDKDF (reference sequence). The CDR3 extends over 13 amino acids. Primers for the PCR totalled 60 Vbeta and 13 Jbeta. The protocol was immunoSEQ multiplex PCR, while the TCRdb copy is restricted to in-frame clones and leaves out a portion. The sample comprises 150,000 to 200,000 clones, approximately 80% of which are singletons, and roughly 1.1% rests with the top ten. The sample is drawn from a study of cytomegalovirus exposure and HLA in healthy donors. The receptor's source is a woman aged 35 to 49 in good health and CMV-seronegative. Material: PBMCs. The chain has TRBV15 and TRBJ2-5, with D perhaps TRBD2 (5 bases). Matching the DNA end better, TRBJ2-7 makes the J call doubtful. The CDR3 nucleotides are TGTGCCACCAGCAGAGAGGACTTCTACGAGCAGTACTTC. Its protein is CATSREDFYEQYF.